The 19 T cell receptor beta chains below come from one sample, sequenced in a study of response to subunit inactivated influenza vaccine. TCRdb called the RT-PCR reads again in MiXCR, with one record for every CDR3 protein. The sample includes more than 550,000 distinct CDR3 sequences, around 10% of them seen just once. Separately, the same data were catalogued under a study of T cells expressing NK-cell markers. That paper adds: Beta-chain TCR cDNA was generated via 5'RACE template switching with UMIs.

The sequencing used PBMCs from blood, collected on the day of vaccination. These receptors were taken from a man in his fifties who received an inactivated influenza vaccine.

This clonotype was counted a few times. The chain couples TRBV7-2 to TRBJ2-2, with 8 bases fitting TRBD2. With V trimmed by 2 bases and J by 2 bases, 7 bases remained unmatched. Germline V gives CDR1 SGHTA, CDR2 FQGNSA. The CDR3 is 17 amino acids. The CDR3 sequence: CASSLPRVAGNTGELFF. The CDR3 DNA reads TGTGCCAGCAGCTTACCCAGGGTAGCGGGAAACACCGGGGAGCTGTTTTTT.

There are a few counts of this clonotype. This sequence joins TRBV20-1 and TRBJ2-7; the match to TRBD2 covers 11 bases. Germline V gives CDR1 DFQATT, CDR2 SNEGSKA (reference sequence). Trimming cost V 6 bases and J 0 bases; bases outside gene matches: 4. This CDR3 region has 14 residues. The CDR3 nucleotides read TGCAGTGCGGAACTAGCGGGGGCCTCCTACGAGCAGTACTTC. This codes for CSAELAGASYEQYF.

The chain couples TRBV6-2 or TRBV6-3 to TRBJ2-5; D is ambiguous. The V and J ends lost 6 bases and 4 bases respectively, with 15 bases between them. CDR3 length: 14 amino acids. Germline V gives CDR1 MNHEY, CDR2 SVGEGT. CDR3: CASSTSWRGETQYF. CDR3 DNA sequence: TGTGCCAGCAGCACAAGCTGGCGAGGAGAGACCCAGTACTTC.

The sample holds a few counts of this clonotype. The J gene is TRBJ1-2, the V gene TRBV15; 8 positions match TRBD1. This CDR3 is 14 amino acids long. V shed 0 bases, J shed 6 bases, and the junction held 3 bases outside the gene matches. The germline gives CDR1 LNHNV, CDR2 YYDKDF (reference sequence). The chain's CDR3 is CATSRDRTGNGYTF. Written as DNA, the CDR3 is TGTGCCACCAGCAGAGACCGGACAGGGAATGGCTACACCTTC.

This clonotype appeared a few times. The chain links TRBV18 to TRBJ1-3; the D gene is possibly TRBD1 (6 bases). The germline V gene has CDR1 KGHSH and CDR2 LQKENI. CDR3 length: 14 amino acids. V was cut by 3 bases and J by 4 bases, with 10 bases left in between. CDR3: CASSPAGQGNTIYF. The CDR3 nucleotides read TGTGCCAGCTCACCCGCGGGACAAGGAAACACCATATATTTT. Complete variable domain (other parts from reference TRBV18 and TRBJ1-3): NAGVMQNPRHLVRRRGQEARLRCSPMKGHSHVYWYRQLPEEGLKFMVYLQKENIIDESGMPKERFSAEFPKEGPSILRIQQVVRGDSAAYFCASSPAGQGNTIYFGEGSWLTVV.

The V call is TRBV10-2, the J call TRBJ2-1; 11 positions match TRBD2. This CDR3 has 13 residues. The V gene end was trimmed by 6 bases and the J gene end by 8 bases; junction bases not matched to a gene: 3. Germline CDR1 WSHSY, CDR2 SAAADI. The CDR3 DNA reads TGCGCCAGCAGAATTAGCGGGGGGGATGAGCAGTTCTTC. This sequence encodes CASRISGGDEQFF.

This clonotype was observed a handful of times. The chain carries TRBV3-1 and TRBJ2-7; the D is unclear. This CDR3 spans 14 amino acids. V lost 2 bases and J lost 6, with 14 bases in between. The germline CDR1 and CDR2 sequences are LGHDT and YNNKEL (reference sequence). CDR3 in DNA: TGTGCCAGCAGCCAATTGAGGTCCAGCACCGAGCAGTACTTC. Translation: CASSQLRSSTEQYF.

This chain joins TRBV6-1 and TRBJ2-1, with 11 bases lining up with TRBD2. Germline CDR1 is MNHNS and CDR2 is SASEGT. CDR3 length: 15 amino acids. Trimming removed 8 bases from V and 6 bases from J; junction bases left unmatched: 9. As DNA, the CDR3 is TGTGCCAGCGGAAGACTAGCGGGATCTCGCAATGAGCAGTTCTTC. This translates into CASGRLAGSRNEQFF.

This clonotype was recorded many times. The genes are TRBV5-1 and TRBJ1-5, with D possibly matching TRBD1 (5 bases). From germline, CDR1 is SGHRS and CDR2 YFSETQ. The V end was cut by 5 bases, the J end by 4 bases, with 16 bases between. This CDR3 contains 15 residues. The CDR3 DNA follows: TGCGCCAGCAGGGTCCGGCCGGGGGGAAATCAGCCCCAGCATTTT. Residues: CASRVRPGGNQPQHF.

This sequence joins TRBV14 and TRBJ2-3; no clear D gene. The length of the CDR3 is 15 residues. V gave up 3 bases and J gave up 3 bases, with 13 bases separating them. The germline CDR1 and CDR2 sequences are SGHDN and FVKESK. CDR3 amino acids: CASSHSPVVTDTQYF. For the CDR3, the DNA is TGTGCCAGCAGCCACTCCCCAGTGGTTACAGATACGCAGTATTTT.

This clonotype was detected only a few times. The chain combines TRBV20-1 with TRBJ2-7, with TRBD2 identical over 7 bases. V lost 2 bases to trimming and J lost 0 bases; unmatched junction nucleotides: 4. Germline lookup yields CDR1 DFQATT and CDR2 SNEGSKA (reference sequence). This CDR3 comprises 14 residues. The CDR3 is CSARNGDYSYEQYF. For the CDR3, the DNA is TGCAGTGCTAGAAATGGGGACTACTCCTACGAGCAGTACTTC.

There are a few counts of this clonotype. This chain uses TRBV20-1 with TRBJ1-6; D ambiguous. The V and J ends lost 3 bases and 9 bases respectively, with 15 bases between them. The V gene's germline CDR1 is DFQATT and CDR2 SNEGSKA (reference sequence). CDR3 length equals 14 residues. DNA for the CDR3: TGCAGTGCTAGTTTACAGCCGCTGAGTTCACCCCTCCACTTT. Its translation is CSASLQPLSSPLHF.

The chain joins TRBV27 to TRBJ2-5; 12 bases map to TRBD2. The CDR3 runs to 17 residues. The V gene end was trimmed by 2 bases and the J gene end by 2 bases; junction bases not matched to a gene: 6. From germline, CDR1 is MNHEY and CDR2 SMNVEV (reference sequence). The CDR3 nucleotides are TGTGCCAGCAGTTTACTGGCTAGCGGGGGGGCTCAAGAGACCCAGTACTTC. It translates to CASSLLASGGAQETQYF.

This clonotype was picked up a small number of times. The V and J genes are TRBV20-1 and TRBJ2-1; D unresolved. This CDR3 contains 15 residues. The ends were cut back, 5 bases at V and 3 bases at J, with 17 bases in the middle. The germline gives CDR1 DFQATT, CDR2 SNEGSKA (reference sequence). The CDR3 reads CSAGRGVGFYNEQFF. The CDR3 DNA sequence: TGCAGTGCTGGCCGTGGGGTGGGGTTCTACAATGAGCAGTTCTTC.

The chain is built from TRBV10-2 and TRBJ2-5, with TRBD2 identical over 9 bases. CDR3 size: 15 residues. V gave up 1 base and J gave up 5 bases; unmatched junction bases: 5. The V gene's germline CDR1 is WSHSY and CDR2 SAAADI. The CDR3 protein is CASSEWRGGGETQYF. The CDR3 bases are TGCGCCAGCAGTGAGTGGCGGGGGGGCGGTGAGACCCAGTACTTC.

This clonotype was observed a few times. This chain links TRBV30 with TRBJ1-1; the D gene is possibly TRBD1 (6 bases). V was cut by 3 bases and J by 1 base, with 12 bases left in between. The germline CDR1 and CDR2 sequences are GTSNPN and SVGIG (reference sequence). This CDR3 contains 14 residues. CDR3 DNA sequence: TGTGCCTGGAGCGTGGGACAAGGGAACACTGAAGCTTTCTTT. Protein product: CAWSVGQGNTEAFF.

The rearrangement uses TRBV7-3 and TRBJ2-7; D possibly matches TRBD1 or TRBD2 (5 bases each). Per germline, CDR1 SGHTA and CDR2 FQGTGA. V was clipped by 0 bases and J by 3 bases, with 18 bases between them. This CDR3 is built from 17 residues. The CDR3 nucleotides are TGTGCCAGCAGCTTAACGGTCGGGGCAGGCCCGAACTACGAGCAGTACTTC. Its protein is CASSLTVGAGPNYEQYF.

This clonotype was seen more than once but under ten times. The V gene is TRBV7-9, the J gene TRBJ2-7; D is tentatively TRBD1 or TRBD2 (7 bases each). The CDR3 has 15 residues. The V gene's germline CDR1 is SEHNR and CDR2 FQNEAQ (reference sequence). Trimming took off 5 bases at V and 3 bases at J, with 17 bases between the two ends. The CDR3 DNA reads TGTGCCAGCAGCCCCACGACAGGGAGGGGCTACGAGCAGTACTTC. Amino acid sequence: CASSPTTGRGYEQYF.

In its sample, this clonotype was seen many times. The CDR3 here is CAWQIRGASEKLFF. CDR3 DNA sequence: TGTGCCTGGCAGATCAGGGGGGCGAGTGAAAAACTGTTTTTT. The chain links TRBV30 to TRBJ1-4; the match to TRBD1 covers 7 bases. J was trimmed by 7 bases and V by 5 bases; bases with no gene match: 10. CDR1 and CDR2 (germline): GTSNPN, SVGIG (reference sequence). This CDR3 is 14 amino acids long.